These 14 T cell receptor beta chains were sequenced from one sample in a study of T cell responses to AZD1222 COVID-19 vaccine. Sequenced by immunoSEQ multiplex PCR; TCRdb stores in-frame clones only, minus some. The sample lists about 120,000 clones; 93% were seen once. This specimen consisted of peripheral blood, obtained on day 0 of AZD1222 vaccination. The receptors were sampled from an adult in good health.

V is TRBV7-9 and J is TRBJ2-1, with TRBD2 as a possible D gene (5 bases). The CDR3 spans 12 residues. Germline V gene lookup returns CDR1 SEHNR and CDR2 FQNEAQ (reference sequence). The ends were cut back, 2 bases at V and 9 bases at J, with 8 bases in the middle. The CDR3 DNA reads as TGTGCCAGCAGCTTAAGAGGGAGTGAGCAGTTCTTC. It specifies CASSLRGSEQFF.

This CDR3 is CASRGEGGYSYNEQFF. CDR3 in DNA: TGCGCCAGCAGGGGTGAGGGGGGATACTCCTACAATGAGCAGTTCTTC. The chain employs TRBV10-2 and TRBJ2-1; either TRBD1 or TRBD2 may fit D (6 bases each). The V end was cut by 6 bases, the J end by 0 bases, with 15 bases between. Germline assignment: CDR1 WSHSY and CDR2 SAAADI. This CDR3 comprises 16 residues.

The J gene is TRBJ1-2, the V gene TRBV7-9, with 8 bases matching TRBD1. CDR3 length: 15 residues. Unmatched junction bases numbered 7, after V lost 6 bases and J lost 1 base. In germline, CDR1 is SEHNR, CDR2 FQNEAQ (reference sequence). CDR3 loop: CASRPKDRVNYGYTF. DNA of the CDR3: TGTGCCAGCAGACCGAAGGACAGGGTTAACTATGGCTACACCTTC.

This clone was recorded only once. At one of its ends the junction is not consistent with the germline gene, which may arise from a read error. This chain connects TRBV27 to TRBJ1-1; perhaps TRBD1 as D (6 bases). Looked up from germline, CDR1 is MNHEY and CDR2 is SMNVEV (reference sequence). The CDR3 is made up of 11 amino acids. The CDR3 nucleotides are TGCAAAACCGGGACAAACACTGAAGCTTTCTTT. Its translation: CKTGTNTEAFF.

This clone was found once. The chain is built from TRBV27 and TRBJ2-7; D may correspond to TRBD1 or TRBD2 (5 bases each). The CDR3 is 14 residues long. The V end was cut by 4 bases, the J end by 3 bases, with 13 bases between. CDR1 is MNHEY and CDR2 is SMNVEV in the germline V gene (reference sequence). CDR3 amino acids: CASSWDREGYEQYF. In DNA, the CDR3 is TGTGCCAGCAGTTGGGACCGAGAAGGCTACGAGCAGTACTTC.

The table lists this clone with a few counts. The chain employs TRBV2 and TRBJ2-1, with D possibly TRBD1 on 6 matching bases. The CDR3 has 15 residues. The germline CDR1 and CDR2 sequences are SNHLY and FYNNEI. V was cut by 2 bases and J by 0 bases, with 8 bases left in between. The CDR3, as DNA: TGTGCCAGCAGTGAATGGGACAACTCCTACAATGAGCAGTTCTTC. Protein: CASSEWDNSYNEQFF.

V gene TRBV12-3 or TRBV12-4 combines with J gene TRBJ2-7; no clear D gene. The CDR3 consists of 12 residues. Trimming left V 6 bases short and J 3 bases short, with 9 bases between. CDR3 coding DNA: TGTGCCAGCAGGGTTGTTGGCTACGAGCAGTACTTC. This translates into CASRVVGYEQYF.

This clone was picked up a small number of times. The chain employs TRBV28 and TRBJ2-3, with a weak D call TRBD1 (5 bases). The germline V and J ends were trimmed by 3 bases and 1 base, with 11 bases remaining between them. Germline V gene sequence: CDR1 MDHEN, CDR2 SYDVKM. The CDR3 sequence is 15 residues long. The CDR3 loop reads CASSFSGKGTDTQYF. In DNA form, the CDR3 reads TGTGCCAGCAGTTTTTCAGGGAAGGGCACAGATACGCAGTATTTT.

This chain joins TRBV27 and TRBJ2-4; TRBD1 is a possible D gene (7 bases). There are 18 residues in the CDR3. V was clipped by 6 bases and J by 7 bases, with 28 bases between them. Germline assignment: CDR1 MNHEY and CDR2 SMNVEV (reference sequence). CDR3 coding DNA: TGTGCCAGCAGCCCGGGCAAGATTTATACAGGGGAGGCGAACATTCAGTACTTC. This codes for CASSPGKIYTGEANIQYF.

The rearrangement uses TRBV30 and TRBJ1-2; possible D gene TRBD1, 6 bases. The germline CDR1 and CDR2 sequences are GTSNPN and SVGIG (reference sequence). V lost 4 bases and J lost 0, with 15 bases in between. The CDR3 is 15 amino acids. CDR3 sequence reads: CAWMGGAVSNYGYTF. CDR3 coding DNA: TGTGCCTGGATGGGGGGGGCTGTTTCTAACTATGGCTACACCTTC.

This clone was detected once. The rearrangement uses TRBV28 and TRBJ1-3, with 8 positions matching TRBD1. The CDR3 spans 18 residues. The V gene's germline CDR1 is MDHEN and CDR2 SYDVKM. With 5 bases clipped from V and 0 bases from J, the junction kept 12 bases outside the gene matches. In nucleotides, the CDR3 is TGTGCCAGCAGTCCCGGAGGGACAGGTGTCAACTCTGGAAACACCATATATTTT. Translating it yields CASSPGGTGVNSGNTIYF.

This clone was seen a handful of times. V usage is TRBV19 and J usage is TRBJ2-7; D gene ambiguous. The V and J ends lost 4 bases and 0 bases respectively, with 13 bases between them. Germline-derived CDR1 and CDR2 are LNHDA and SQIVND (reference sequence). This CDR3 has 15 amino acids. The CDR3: CASSKVYPVSYEQYF. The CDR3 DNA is TGTGCCAGTAGTAAGGTTTACCCCGTCTCCTACGAGCAGTACTTC.

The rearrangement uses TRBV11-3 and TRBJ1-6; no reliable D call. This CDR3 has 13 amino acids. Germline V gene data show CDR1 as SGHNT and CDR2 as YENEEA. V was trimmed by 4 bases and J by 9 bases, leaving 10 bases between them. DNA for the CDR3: TGTGCCAGCAGCTCCTCTAGAGGTTCACCCCTCCACTTT. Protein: CASSSSRGSPLHF. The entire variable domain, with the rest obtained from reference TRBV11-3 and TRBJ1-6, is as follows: EAGVVQSPRYKIIEKKQPVAFWCNPISGHNTLYWYLQNLGQGPELLIRYENEEAVDDSQLPKDRFSAERLKGVDSTLKIQPAELGDSAVYLCASSSSRGSPLHFGNGTRLTVT.

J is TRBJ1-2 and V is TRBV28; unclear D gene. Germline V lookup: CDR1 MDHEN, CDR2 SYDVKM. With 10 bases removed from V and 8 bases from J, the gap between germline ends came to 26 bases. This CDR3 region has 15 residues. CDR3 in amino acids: CATLHGRGPPPGYTF. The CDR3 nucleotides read TGTGCCACCCTTCACGGACGTGGCCCACCTCCCGGCTACACCTTC.